This entry lists 23 T cell receptor beta chains sequenced from one sample in a study of blood T cell repertoires in COVID-19. Assay: immunoSEQ multiplex PCR; the TCRdb copy retains only in-frame clones and omits some. The table has about 440,000 clones, 88% seen once. The sample taken for sequencing was peripheral blood. The source of these receptors is a woman in her forties or fifties with COVID-19, enrolled during active disease.

This chain links TRBV27 with TRBJ2-1, with D tentatively TRBD1 (6 bases). V was cut by 5 bases and J by 4 bases, with 15 bases left in between. CDR3 length equals 15 residues. CDR1 is MNHEY, CDR2 SMNVEV, per germline (reference sequence). The CDR3 DNA reads TGTGCCAGCAGTAGATATGGGGGCGGGTACAATGAGCAGTTCTTC. This sequence encodes CASSRYGGGYNEQFF.

This clone was observed many times. The chain carries TRBV18 and TRBJ2-2; D possibly corresponds to TRBD1 (6 bases). V was pared by 6 bases and J by 0 bases, with 14 bases between. The CDR3 consists of 16 residues. Germline V gives CDR1 KGHSH, CDR2 LQKENI. For the CDR3, the DNA is TGTGCCAGCTCCTCAACAGGGAACCCGAACACCGGGGAGCTGTTTTTT. This gives the protein CASSSTGNPNTGELFF.

This clone was counted only a few times. The same CDR3 also results from other DNA sequences found in this sample. This rearrangement joins TRBV5-1 to TRBJ1-1; 7 bases agree with TRBD1. The J segment lost 1 base and the V segment lost 0 bases, leaving 0 bases of the junction unmatched. The CDR3 loop spans 14 amino acids. From germline, CDR1 is SGHRS and CDR2 YFSETQ. This chain's CDR3 is CASSLGTGNTEAFF. As DNA, the CDR3 is TGCGCCAGCAGCTTGGGGACAGGGAACACTGAAGCTTTCTTT.

This clone appeared a single time. This chain links TRBV5-4 with TRBJ1-4; TRBD1 is a possible D gene (6 bases). The V end lost 1 base, the J end lost 5 bases, and 12 bases lay between the germline ends. The CDR3 spans 15 residues. From germline, CDR1 is SGHNT and CDR2 YYREEE (reference sequence). In DNA, the CDR3 is TGTGCCAGCAGCTTGCAACAGGGCCGAAATGAAAAACTGTTTTTT. Its translation: CASSLQQGRNEKLFF.

V gene TRBV4-1 combines with J gene TRBJ1-2; possible D gene TRBD1, 6 bases. CDR1 and CDR2 (germline): MGHRA, YSYEKL. V was shortened by 2 bases and J by 3 bases, with 16 bases between the two germline ends. The CDR3 runs 16 residues. CDR3 sequence reads: CASSQPGEGGDYGYTF. The CDR3 DNA is TGCGCCAGCAGCCAACCTGGGGAGGGGGGAGACTATGGCTACACCTTC.

Here the CDR3 DNA reads TGTGCCAGCAGTCCCGGGACTAGCAGCGGGGAGCTGTTTTTT. Translation: CASSPGTSSGELFF. This chain uses TRBV7-9 with TRBJ2-2; 9 bases line up with TRBD2. Germline CDR1 and CDR2: SEHNR and FQNEAQ (reference sequence). The CDR3 sequence is 14 residues long. The J segment lost 7 bases and the V segment lost 6 bases, leaving 6 bases of the junction unmatched.

The V and J genes are TRBV4-1 and TRBJ1-2; the D gene is possibly TRBD1 (5 bases). The V end was cut by 0 bases, the J end by 3 bases, with 11 bases between. The CDR3 is made up of 15 amino acids. CDR1 and CDR2 (germline): MGHRA, YSYEKL. DNA for the CDR3: TGCGCCAGCAGCCAAGATGACAGCCCCGACTATGGCTACACCTTC. Its protein product is CASSQDDSPDYGYTF.

The V and J genes are TRBV2 and TRBJ1-1; D is ambiguous. The CDR3 loop spans 13 amino acids. Germline loops: CDR1 SNHLY, CDR2 FYNNEI. The V end was cut by 6 bases, the J end by 8 bases, with 16 bases between. The DNA of the CDR3 is TGTGCCAGCAGCAATGGACGGCGGGGAGAAGCTTTCTTT. Residues: CASSNGRRGEAFF.

In regard to this clone: The sample contains more than one DNA sequence encoding this CDR3. The chain carries TRBV20-1 and TRBJ1-2; D is possibly TRBD1 (6 bases). V lost 3 bases and J 4 bases, leaving 9 bases between the germline ends. The CDR3 is 12 amino acids. Per germline, CDR1 DFQATT and CDR2 SNEGSKA (reference sequence). The CDR3: CSASPGVYGYTF. Written as DNA, the CDR3 is TGCAGTGCTAGTCCAGGGGTCTATGGCTACACCTTC.

The chain employs TRBV28 and TRBJ1-5; 7 nucleotides match TRBD1. After removal of 7 bases from V and 7 bases from J, the junction contained 13 bases not matched to a gene. The CDR3 contains 15 residues. The germline V gene has CDR1 MDHEN and CDR2 SYDVKM. As DNA, the CDR3 is TGTGCCAGCAACTCAGGGGGTGATAATCTCCAGCCCCAGCATTTT. It is translated as CASNSGGDNLQPQHF.

V gene TRBV11-3 combines with J gene TRBJ2-7, with D unresolved. CDR3 length equals 16 residues. Germline values: CDR1 SGHNT, CDR2 YENEEA. V was pared by 1 base and J by 4 bases, with 17 bases between. CDR3 in DNA: TGTGCCAGCAGCTTAGCCCAAACCACCGCGAATTACGAGCAGTACTTC. Translated, it gives CASSLAQTTANYEQYF.

The chain combines TRBV11-2 with TRBJ2-3; 9 bases are a match to TRBD2. V shed 5 bases, J shed 4 bases, and the junction held 4 bases outside the gene matches. The germline CDR1 and CDR2 sequences are SGHAT and FQNNGV. The length of the CDR3 is 14 residues. The CDR3 here is CASSQLAGADTQYF. The CDR3 DNA sequence: TGTGCCAGCAGCCAACTAGCGGGCGCAGATACGCAGTATTTT.

The chain carries TRBV6-1 and TRBJ1-5, with D hard to call. The CDR3 length is 14 residues. V shed 2 bases and J shed 8 bases, with 13 bases lying between them. Germline CDR1 and CDR2: MNHNS and SASEGT. CDR3 DNA sequence: TGTGCCAGCAGTGAACGCGGAGGAGTTAAGCCCCAGCATTTT. It encodes CASSERGGVKPQHF.

The chain recombines TRBV4-2 with TRBJ1-1; 7 bases line up with TRBD1. Trimming took 4 bases from V and 2 from J; bases not matched to a gene: 13. CDR3 length: 17 amino acids. Germline loops: CDR1 LGHNA, CDR2 YNFKEQ. Here the CDR3 reads CASSRRSTGVQNTEAFF. The CDR3 DNA sequence: TGTGCCAGCAGCCGACGATCAACAGGGGTCCAAAACACTGAAGCTTTCTTT.

The chain couples TRBV28 to TRBJ2-3, with TRBD2 identical over 8 bases. After removal of 5 bases from V and 3 bases from J, the junction contained 10 bases not matched to a gene. The CDR3 loop spans 16 amino acids. Germline values: CDR1 MDHEN, CDR2 SYDVKM. The CDR3 here is CASSPQTPGGTDTQYF. CDR3 sequence (DNA): TGTGCCAGCAGTCCCCAAACACCGGGGGGGACAGATACGCAGTATTTT.

This chain uses TRBV11-2 with TRBJ1-2, with D perhaps TRBD1 (6 bases). The germline gives CDR1 SGHAT, CDR2 FQNNGV. The CDR3 length is 14 residues. Trimming shortened V by 6 bases and J by 2 bases, and 13 bases separated the two germline ends. CDR3 amino acids: CASRPLTGNYGYTF. As DNA, the CDR3 is TGTGCCAGCAGACCACTCACAGGGAACTATGGCTACACCTTC.

As concerns this clone: One end of the junction does not line up with germline, which may come from a read error. The chain uses TRBV11-2 and TRBJ1-2; D might be TRBD1 (5 bases). The V gene's germline CDR1 is SGHAT and CDR2 FQNNGV. The CDR3 extends over 11 amino acids. The CDR3 loop reads CASSSHPDTHF. In DNA, the CDR3 is TGTGCCAGCAGCTCCCACCCGGACACCCACTTC.

The chain employs TRBV7-9 and TRBJ1-2; 7 bases map to TRBD1. This CDR3 comprises 11 residues. V shed 8 bases and J 7 bases; nucleotides not matched to a gene: 4. From germline, CDR1 is SEHNR and CDR2 FQNEAQ (reference sequence). The CDR3 coding sequence is TGTGCCAGCCAGGGGGAGGTTGGCTACACCTTC. It codes for CASQGEVGYTF.

The chain has TRBV24-1 and TRBJ2-7, with TRBD1 matching over 7 bases. CDR1 is KGHDR and CDR2 is SFDVKD in the germline V gene. V dropped 10 bases and J dropped 2; count of bases not matched to a gene: 10. This CDR3 has 14 residues. The CDR3 here is CATEDRTRPYEQYF. The CDR3 DNA reads as TGTGCCACAGAGGACAGGACCCGTCCCTACGAGCAGTACTTC.

The V and J genes are TRBV5-1 and TRBJ1-1; 7 nucleotides line up with TRBD1. V was pared by 4 bases and J by 4 bases, with 16 bases of the junction left unmatched. Germline assignment: CDR1 SGHRS and CDR2 YFSETQ. This CDR3 region has 17 residues. This CDR3 reads CASSLKYRGRSGTEAFF. The DNA of the CDR3 is TGCGCCAGCAGCCTAAAATACAGGGGCCGAAGTGGCACTGAAGCTTTCTTT.

The chain is built from TRBV28 and TRBJ2-1; 9 positions match TRBD2. Per the germline V gene, CDR1 is MDHEN and CDR2 is SYDVKM. CDR3 length: 13 amino acids. The junction had 8 bases not matched to a gene; V was cut back by 6 bases and J by 11 bases. CDR3 sequence reads: CASRLTSGPKQFF. CDR3 nucleotides: TGTGCCAGCAGGCTGACTAGCGGACCTAAGCAGTTCTTC.

The chain carries TRBV6-5 and TRBJ2-2; 9 bases match TRBD2. J lost 7 bases, V lost 4 bases, and 7 bases had no gene match. Per the germline V gene, CDR1 is MNHEY and CDR2 is SVGAGI. The CDR3 runs to 15 residues. The CDR3 sequence is CASSSRTSVGGELFF. The DNA of the CDR3 is TGTGCCAGCAGTTCCAGGACTAGCGTAGGCGGGGAGCTGTTTTTT.

This clone appeared a single time. The chain employs TRBV27 and TRBJ1-1; 7 bases agree with TRBD1. The CDR3 is made up of 15 amino acids. From germline, CDR1 is MNHEY and CDR2 SMNVEV (reference sequence). The ends lost 5 bases at V and 5 bases at J; junction bases unmatched: 11. CDR3 nucleotides: TGTGCCAGCAGTCCCTGGACAGGTAAAGTGACTGAAGCTTTCTTT. It translates to CASSPWTGKVTEAFF.